This TCR beta chain was documented in a study of Ad26.COV2.S vaccination and SARS-CoV-2 variants (dated by TCRdb to the early 2020s). Regarding the complete study: Donors in the vaccine arm were drawn from COV1001, a phase I-IIa trial of Ad26.COV2.S in healthy adults that was multicentre, randomized, double-blind and placebo-controlled. Ad26.COV2.S was given intramuscularly at 5x10^10 or 1x10^11 viral particles, as a single shot or as two shots 56 days apart. A total of 32 samples were included in the TCR-sequenced set, comprising roughly 20 Ad26.COV2.S vaccine recipients, 5 placebo recipients and 8 SARS-CoV-2 convalescent individuals. Investigators did not know the trial group allocation while performing experiments and assessing outcomes. Sequencing of the TCRbeta repertoire served to evaluate the specificity and breadth of SARS-CoV-2-reactive T cell receptors following Ad26.COV2.S vaccination. Trial participants were randomized into five groups of five: low-dose or high-dose Ad26.COV2.S given once or twice, or placebo on both occasions. Study-wide conclusions, independent of this receptor: Spike-specific TCR breadth was higher in Ad26.COV2.S recipients than in placebo recipients (P = 0.0014). Comparing responses between vaccine doses or regimens was not something the study was powered to do. According to the authors, total T cell responses may have been underestimated by the TCR breadth and depth analyses. Substantial breadth of spike-specific CD8+ and CD4+ T cell responses was reported after vaccination. Non-spike TCR breadth was comparable between vaccine and placebo recipients, consistent with the vaccine containing only spike.

The CDR3 numbers 14 residues from cysteine through phenylalanine. Only the CDR3 region is kept as DNA, spanning 42 bases read in frame from base 1. From a lookup of the germline V gene, CDR1 and CDR2 are WSHSY and SAAADI. V is shortened by 3 bases, J by 6 bases, and the region joining them spans 14 bases. Only a few counts were recorded for this clone. There is no known antigen for this receptor. One base away there is no much larger clone; base qualities are not given. This sample's treatment or condition label indicates: 15 to 20 received Ad26.COV2.S at low or high dose, single or two shots; several received placebo; per-sample allocation not given. Repertoires of vaccine and placebo recipients were sequenced from samples collected on day 63 after the first injection. Between 29 July and 7 August 2020, Cohort 1b enrolled some 25 adults aged 18-55 years at one site in Boston, USA. Ad26.COV2.S was a replication-incompetent adenovirus type 26 vector that expressed a prefusion-stabilized SARS-CoV-2 spike protein derived from the original Wuhan strain.

The immunoSEQ Assay was used to sequence TCRbeta CDR3 regions. After extraction, genomic DNA underwent amplification by bias-controlled multiplex PCR, followed by high-throughput sequencing. On the study's bioinformatics: To quantify the absolute abundance of every unique TCRbeta CDR3 region, sequences were collapsed and filtered. T cell fraction was estimated by normalizing TCRbeta template counts to usable DNA, which was measured by amplifying reference genes present in all nucleated cells. Repertoire TCRs were annotated as SARS-CoV-2-specific by exact matching of V gene, CDR3 amino acid sequence and J gene to a known reactive TCR set. The reference SARS-CoV-2 TCR set was obtained from MIRA and was filtered for enrichment in COVID-19-positive ImmuneCODE repertoires, whereby public or cross-reactive TCRs were removed. Drawing on the MIRA antigens, annotated TCRs were analysed further at the level of specific ORF or position within ORF. Breadth was defined as the number of annotated unique rearrangements divided by the total number of unique productive rearrangements, and depth was defined as the summed frequency of the annotated unique rearrangements. Two-sided Wilcoxon rank-sum tests were used to compare TCR breadth between groups. The clones in this table, taken by TCRdb from immuneACCESS, are in-frame only. Not every clone is retained; where verified, under half of the shortfall comes from an unresolved V gene, and the cause of the rest is unknown. That table gives V, J and clone size, and the DNA gave D and trimming. This sample is represented by approximately 400,000 clones; 83% of them were singletons. Of the sample, approximately 7% falls within the top ten clones.

This receptor was identified in a person aged 18-60 years who received the Ad26.COV2.S COVID-19 vaccine or a placebo. Sequences were derived from peripheral blood, sampled in a trial of Ad26.COV2.S vaccine versus placebo. Recombination joined TRBV10-2 with TRBJ1-1; the D gene is possibly TRBD1, with 5 bases matching. In nucleotide form, the sequence is TGCGCCAGCAGTGAATACGGGGGAAGCGCTGAAGCTTTCTTT. Its amino acids are CASSEYGGSAEAFF.